Shown below are 22 T cell receptor beta chains from a single sample sequenced in a study of T cell changes during pregnancy in multiple sclerosis. Some clones are missing from TCRdb's copy, which holds only in-frame ones; the method was immunoSEQ multiplex PCR. The sample holds about 60,000 clones, 90% to 95% seen once. Material: CD8+ T cells from peripheral blood mononuclear cells, obtained in the second trimester of pregnancy. The receptors stem from a female donor with multiple sclerosis, enrolled in a pregnancy study.

The chain carries TRBV6-4 and TRBJ2-2; weak D call: TRBD1 (6 bases). Germline-derived CDR1 and CDR2 are MRHNA and SNTAGT. The CDR3 contains 17 residues. V was pared by 5 bases and J by 0 bases, with 16 bases between. CDR3 coding DNA: TGTGCCAGCAGTCTGGGTCGGGCAGGGGCGAACACCGGGGAGCTGTTTTTT. Residues: CASSLGRAGANTGELFF.

The chain carries TRBV11-2 and TRBJ2-3; 12 nucleotides line up with TRBD2. V lost 0 bases, J lost 4 bases, and 8 bases stayed unmatched. The CDR3 is made up of 18 amino acids. Looked up from germline, CDR1 is SGHAT and CDR2 is FQNNGV. Here the CDR3 reads CASSLDMPLAGGPDTQYF. The CDR3 DNA follows: TGTGCCAGCAGCTTAGATATGCCCCTAGCGGGAGGGCCAGATACGCAGTATTTT.

The CDR3 spells CASSLLDTIYF. The CDR3 bases are TGTGCCAGCAGCTTATTAGACACCATATATTTT. This chain connects TRBV7-9 to TRBJ1-3, with D unclear. The germline CDR1 and CDR2 sequences are SEHNR and FQNEAQ (reference sequence). Trimming took 2 bases from V and 8 from J, leaving 4 bases between them. The CDR3 has 11 amino acids.

The CDR3 DNA sequence: TGTGCCACCGGACGGGGGGGCAATCAGCCCCAGCATTTT. Translated: CATGRGGNQPQHF. The chain carries TRBV15 and TRBJ1-5; D is perhaps TRBD1 (5 bases). The V gene lost 8 bases and the J gene lost 2 bases, with 10 bases spanning the gap. The CDR3 covers 13 residues. Per the germline V gene, CDR1 is LNHNV and CDR2 is YYDKDF (reference sequence).

CDR3: CASSLGRTLSYEQYF. As DNA, the CDR3 is TGTGCCAGCAGTTTAGGCAGGACTCTCTCCTACGAGCAGTACTTC. V usage is TRBV27 and J usage is TRBJ2-7; D may be TRBD2 (5 bases). The CDR3 contains 15 residues. Between the trimmed V and J ends, which lost 2 bases and 0 bases, there was a span of 11 bases. The germline V gene encodes CDR1 MNHEY and CDR2 SMNVEV (reference sequence).

V usage is TRBV27 and J usage is TRBJ2-1; D is perhaps TRBD1 (5 bases). CDR3 length: 14 amino acids. CDR1 MNHEY and CDR2 SMNVEV come from the germline V gene (reference sequence). The V end lost 6 bases, the J end lost 4 bases, and 13 bases lay between the germline ends. The CDR3 coding sequence is TGTGCCAGCAGCCACGAAAGGGGTTACAATGAGCAGTTCTTC. It translates to CASSHERGYNEQFF.

J is TRBJ2-7 and V is TRBV5-6; D perhaps matches TRBD1 (7 bases). Trimming stripped 4 bases from V and 2 bases from J, with 19 bases between. This CDR3 has 16 residues. The germline V gene encodes CDR1 SGHDT and CDR2 YYEEEE. This CDR3 reads CASSLARDSLPYEQYF. CDR3 DNA sequence: TGTGCCAGCAGCCTCGCGCGGGACAGTCTCCCCTACGAGCAGTACTTC.

The rearrangement uses TRBV30 and TRBJ1-1; D not certain. Germline CDR1 and CDR2: GTSNPN and SVGIG (reference sequence). Trimming removed 0 bases from V and 1 base from J, with 6 bases in between. This CDR3 contains 13 residues. CDR3 protein: CAWSVSSNTEAFF. In DNA, the CDR3 is TGTGCCTGGAGTGTAAGCTCGAACACTGAAGCTTTCTTT.

V and J are TRBV9 and TRBJ2-1; 13 positions agree with TRBD2. Trimming took 1 base from V and 14 from J; bases not matched to a gene: 9. Germline V lookup: CDR1 SGDLS, CDR2 YYNGEE. This CDR3 comprises 15 residues. The CDR3 loop reads CASSVPSGLAGVEFF. CDR3 coding DNA: TGTGCCAGCAGCGTACCCTCAGGACTAGCGGGAGTTGAGTTCTTC.

The chain uses TRBV2 and TRBJ2-1, with 14 nucleotides matching TRBD2. Germline-derived CDR1 and CDR2 are SNHLY and FYNNEI. The CDR3 consists of 17 residues. J was trimmed by 9 bases and V by 6 bases; bases with no gene match: 13. CDR3 sequence reads: CASRGSLSGLAGGEQFF. The CDR3 DNA sequence: TGTGCCAGCAGGGGAAGTCTATCCGGACTAGCGGGAGGTGAGCAGTTCTTC.

J is TRBJ2-7 and V is TRBV6-1; tentatively, D is TRBD2 (6 bases). V was shortened by 2 bases and J by 3 bases, with 14 bases between the two germline ends. This CDR3 comprises 15 residues. Germline V CDR1 and CDR2: MNHNS, SASEGT. DNA of the CDR3: TGTGCCAGCAGTGAAAGAATGGAGGGAAGCTACGAGCAGTACTTC. Translated, it gives CASSERMEGSYEQYF.

This chain links TRBV29-1 with TRBJ1-1, with D uncertain. CDR1 and CDR2 (germline): SQVTM, ANQGSEA. This CDR3 has 11 residues. V shed 7 bases and J shed 4 bases, with 10 bases lying between them. The chain's CDR3 is CSAVRGTEAFF. For the CDR3, the DNA is TGCAGCGCCGTTCGGGGCACTGAAGCTTTCTTT.

This clone is a singleton in its sample. V is TRBV5-1 and J is TRBJ2-7; 9 bases are shared with TRBD1. Germline-derived CDR1 and CDR2 are SGHRS and YFSETQ. This CDR3 spans 12 amino acids. V gave up 6 bases and J gave up 5 bases; unmatched junction bases: 3. The CDR3 nucleotides are TGCGCCAGCACGGGACAGGGAAACGAGCAGTACTTC. This sequence encodes CASTGQGNEQYF.

The V and J genes are TRBV27 and TRBJ2-1; TRBD2 matches at 8 bases. CDR1 is MNHEY, CDR2 SMNVEV, per germline (reference sequence). CDR3 length: 14 residues. The V segment lost 10 bases and the J segment 7 bases; nucleotides outside the gene matches: 12. In DNA, the CDR3 is TGTGCCATCCCCGGGGCGGGACTAGGAAATGAGCAGTTCTTC. Translation gives CAIPGAGLGNEQFF.

The chain links TRBV7-9 to TRBJ2-5, with 7 bases fitting TRBD1. Germline V lookup: CDR1 SEHNR, CDR2 FQNEAQ (reference sequence). CDR3 length: 17 amino acids. J lost 2 bases, V lost 3 bases, and 12 bases had no gene match. The DNA for the CDR3 is TGTGCCAGCAGCTTTGGGCAGGGGGTAAACTTACAAGAGACCCAGTACTTC. It is translated as CASSFGQGVNLQETQYF. The whole variable domain, filled in from reference TRBV7-9 and TRBJ2-5, reads DTGVSQNPRHKITKRGQNVTFRCDPISEHNRLYWYRQTLGQGPEFLTYFQNEAQLEKSRLLSDRFSAERPKGSFSTLEIQRTEQGDSAMYLCASSFGQGVNLQETQYFGPGTRLLVL.

This clone was seen a few times. This chain connects TRBV5-6 to TRBJ2-3; a possible D gene is TRBD2 (6 bases). Germline CDR1 SGHDT, CDR2 YYEEEE. CDR3 size: 16 residues. The V gene lost 4 bases and the J gene lost 4 bases, with 19 bases spanning the gap. The DNA of the CDR3 is TGTGCCAGCAGCCCAACTCGGGAGTCTCAGGCAGATACGCAGTATTTT. This codes for CASSPTRESQADTQYF.

This chain uses TRBV4-2 with TRBJ2-7; 8 nucleotides align to TRBD2. The CDR3 is 18 residues long. J lost 2 bases, V lost 4 bases, and 16 bases had no gene match. Germline loops: CDR1 LGHNA, CDR2 YNFKEQ. The CDR3 DNA is TGTGCCAGCAGCCCGCGTTTTCAAACTAGCGGTCCTACCTACGAGCAGTACTTC. Translation: CASSPRFQTSGPTYEQYF.

V usage is TRBV5-4 and J usage is TRBJ1-1, with D uncertain. CDR1 is SGHNT and CDR2 is YYREEE in the germline V gene (reference sequence). The V gene lost 3 bases and the J gene lost 2 bases, with 8 bases spanning the gap. CDR3 size: 13 residues. In DNA form, the CDR3 reads TGTGCCAGCAGCTCATACAGTAACACTGAAGCTTTCTTT. Residues: CASSSYSNTEAFF.

This chain joins TRBV2 and TRBJ2-3, with 11 bases matching TRBD2. The V gene's germline CDR1 is SNHLY and CDR2 FYNNEI. The trim removed 8 bases at V and 1 base at J, leaving 2 bases unmatched. The CDR3 is made up of 14 amino acids. Here the CDR3 reads CASVSGRGTDTQYF. Written as DNA, the CDR3 is TGTGCCAGCGTTAGCGGGAGGGGCACAGATACGCAGTATTTT.

The chain recombines TRBV7-6 with TRBJ1-1; no definite D call. The CDR3 extends over 15 amino acids. V shed 0 bases and J shed 7 bases, with 15 bases lying between them. Per the germline V gene, CDR1 is SGHVS and CDR2 is FNYEAQ. The CDR3 loop is CASSLAGGRAGEAFF. Here the CDR3 DNA reads TGTGCCAGCAGCTTAGCGGGAGGGCGGGCAGGTGAAGCTTTCTTT.

The chain combines TRBV4-2 with TRBJ2-1; TRBD2 aligns across 8 bases. This CDR3 contains 13 residues. V shed 5 bases and J 9 bases; nucleotides not matched to a gene: 6. Germline CDR1 LGHNA, CDR2 YNFKEQ. The CDR3 nucleotides read TGTGCCAGCAGCATCCCCGGGGGGGCTGAGCAGTTCTTC. This gives the protein CASSIPGGAEQFF.

This chain uses TRBV27 with TRBJ2-7; the D gene is possibly TRBD1 (6 bases). CDR3 size: 14 residues. Trimming stripped 3 bases from V and 3 bases from J, with 12 bases between. Germline CDR1 and CDR2: MNHEY and SMNVEV (reference sequence). For the CDR3, the DNA is TGTGCCAGCAGTTTTAGGGACACAAGCTACGAGCAGTACTTC. Residues: CASSFRDTSYEQYF.